This T cell receptor (beta chain) was sequenced during a study of blood T cell repertoires in COVID-19. Study as a whole: Spain, Italy and the United States supplied samples that represented acute and convalescent COVID-19. Nucleic acid was either cDNA or gDNA, and it came from T cells, B-cell-depleted T cells, or PBMCs.

In the source study's methods: Amplifying reference gene primers gave estimates of nucleated cell counts. TCRdb keeps only in-frame clones here, not all; method: immunoSEQ multiplex PCR. Clone size and the V and J calls come from that table; the DNA yielded D and trimming. The top ten clones hold around 3.5% of a sample with roughly 250,000 clones, just under 90% of them seen once. CDR1 is SGHTA and CDR2 is FQGTGA in the germline V gene. Trimming left V 3 bases short and J 0 bases short, with 8 bases between. CDR3 length: 14 amino acids. The sequencing input was peripheral blood. This TCR was sampled from a woman aged 40 to 50 with acute or convalescent COVID-19. This chain joins TRBV7-3 and TRBJ2-5, with D possibly being TRBD1 (6 bases). CDR3 in amino acids: CASSFGQNQETQYF. CDR3 DNA sequence: TGTGCCAGCAGCTTTGGACAGAACCAAGAGACCCAGTACTTC.